This TCR beta chain is from a study of blood T cell repertoires in COVID-19. Study-wide background: Material from acute and convalescent COVID-19 was sourced from the United States, Italy and Spain. Sources were T cells, B-cell-depleted T cells, or PBMCs; the material itself was cDNA or gDNA.

Clones were sequenced by immunoSEQ multiplex PCR, and TCRdb holds only the in-frame ones, with some missing. The repertoire holds roughly 250,000 clones, with around 84% as singletons. This clone was recorded a few times. Membership in each cohort depended on participant-reported clinical history. Recovered participants had two consecutive negative NP/OP PCR tests, healthcare professional clearance, or symptom resolution. The clonotype comes from a woman aged 45-59 years who had recovered from COVID-19. Specimen: PBMCs or T cells enriched from blood (not recorded which).

The CDR3 here is CASSTGTSFPYNEQFF. The CDR3 DNA is TGCGCCAGCAGCACGGGGACTAGCTTCCCCTACAATGAGCAGTTCTTC. J is TRBJ2-1 and V is TRBV5-1; TRBD2 matches 9 bases. The V gene end was trimmed by 4 bases and the J gene end by 2 bases; junction bases not matched to a gene: 7. Germline-derived CDR1 and CDR2 are SGHRS and YFSETQ. The CDR3 extends over 16 amino acids.